What follows describes a single TCR beta chain. These data originate in a study of Ad26.COV2.S vaccination and SARS-CoV-2 variants. The germline CDR1 and CDR2 sequences are SGHDT and YYEEEE. CDR3 length equals 12 residues. Trimming pared 0 bases from V and 15 bases from J, leaving 13 bases between. The treatment denotes: around 19 received Ad26.COV2.S at low or high dose, single or two shots; 5 received placebo; per-sample allocation not given. Sampling took place 63 days after the first vaccine or placebo injection. Boston hosted the donor, who was an adult aged 18-55 years. The protocol was immunoSEQ multiplex PCR, while the TCRdb copy is restricted to in-frame clones and leaves out a portion. The data contain more than 300,000 clones, about 85% of them singletons.

This chain connects TRBV5-6 to TRBJ2-1; no definite D call. This sequence was found in a person aged 18 to 59 who received the Ad26.COV2.S COVID-19 vaccine or a placebo. Specimen: peripheral blood, collected in a trial of Ad26.COV2.S vaccine versus placebo. DNA for the CDR3: TGTGCCAGCAGCTTGGCTGCAGGCTTCAGGTTCTTC. Its translation is CASSLAAGFRFF.